These 3 T cell receptor beta chains share one sample of origin, sequenced in a study of ipilimumab plus nivolumab after autologous stem cell transplantation. TCRdb's table, derived via immunoSEQ multiplex PCR, lists solely in-frame clones and lacks some. The sample yields 37,000 or so clones, 90% to 95% seen once. Sequenced here: PBMCs, sampled in a trial of ipilimumab plus nivolumab as post-transplant consolidation. All receptors come from a male donor with multiple myeloma.

The genes are TRBV4-1 and TRBJ2-2, with D perhaps TRBD1 (6 bases). Germline V gene sequence: CDR1 MGHRA, CDR2 YSYEKL. CDR3 length: 16 residues. With 2 bases removed from V and 7 bases from J, the gap between germline ends came to 17 bases. The DNA of the CDR3 is TGCGCCAGCAGCCAAAGAGACCCAGGGGATAGCGGGGAGCTGTTTTTT. Protein product: CASSQRDPGDSGELFF.

This clone has only one observation. The chain links TRBV7-6 to TRBJ2-7, with D hard to call. CDR1 is SGHVS, CDR2 FNYEAQ, per germline. The CDR3 is made up of 13 amino acids. The V and J ends lost 5 bases and 5 bases respectively, with 13 bases between them. The DNA for the CDR3 is TGTGCCAGCAGCCCACCCTTAATAAACGAGCAGTACTTC. Amino acids: CASSPPLINEQYF. The complete variable domain, with remaining parts taken from reference TRBV7-6 and TRBJ2-7, reads GAGVSQSPRYKVTKRGQDVALRCDPISGHVSLYWYRQALGQGPEFLTYFNYEAQQDKSGLPNDRFSAERPEGSISTLTIQRTEQRDSAMYRCASSPPLINEQYFGPGTRLTVT.

This chain links TRBV7-2 with TRBJ2-7; D is perhaps TRBD2 (5 bases). The CDR3 is 14 residues long. Germline CDR1 reads SGHTA; CDR2 reads FQGNSA. V shed 3 bases and J shed 2 bases, with 11 bases lying between them. CDR3 in amino acids: CASSFTGVAYEQYF. The CDR3 region has the DNA TGTGCCAGCAGCTTTACCGGGGTCGCCTACGAGCAGTACTTC.